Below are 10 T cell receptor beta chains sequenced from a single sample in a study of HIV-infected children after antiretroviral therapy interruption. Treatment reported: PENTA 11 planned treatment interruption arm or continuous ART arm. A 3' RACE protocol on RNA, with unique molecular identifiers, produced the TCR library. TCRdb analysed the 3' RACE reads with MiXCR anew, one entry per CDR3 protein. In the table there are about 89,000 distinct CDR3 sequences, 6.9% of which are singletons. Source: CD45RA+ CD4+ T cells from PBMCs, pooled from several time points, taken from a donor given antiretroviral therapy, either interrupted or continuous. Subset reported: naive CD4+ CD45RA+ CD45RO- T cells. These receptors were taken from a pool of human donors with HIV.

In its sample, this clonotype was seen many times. CDR3 DNA: TGCAGTGCTAGGGGATCTCGGGGACTAGGAGATTACGAGCAGTACTTC. Translating it yields CSARGSRGLGDYEQYF. The V call is TRBV20-1, the J call TRBJ2-7, with 8 bases that match TRBD2. This CDR3 is 16 amino acids long. V lost 3 bases, J lost 4 bases, and 14 bases stayed unmatched. Looked up from germline, CDR1 is DFQATT and CDR2 is SNEGSKA (reference sequence).

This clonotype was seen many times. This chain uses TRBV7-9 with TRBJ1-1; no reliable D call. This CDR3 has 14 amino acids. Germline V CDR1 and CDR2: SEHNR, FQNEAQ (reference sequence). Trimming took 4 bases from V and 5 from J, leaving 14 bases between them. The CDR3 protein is CASSWARVETEAFF. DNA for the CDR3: TGTGCCAGCAGCTGGGCGAGGGTGGAGACTGAAGCTTTCTTT. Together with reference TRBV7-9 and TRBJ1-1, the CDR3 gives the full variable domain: DTGVSQNPRHKITKRGQNVTFRCDPISEHNRLYWYRQTLGQGPEFLTYFQNEAQLEKSRLLSDRFSAERPKGSFSTLEIQRTEQGDSAMYLCASSWARVETEAFFGQGTRLTVV.

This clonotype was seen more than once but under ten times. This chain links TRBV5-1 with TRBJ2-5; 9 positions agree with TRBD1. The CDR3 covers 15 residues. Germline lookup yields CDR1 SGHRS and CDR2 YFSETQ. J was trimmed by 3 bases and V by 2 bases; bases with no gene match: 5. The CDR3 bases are TGCGCCAGCAGCTTCCCACAGGGGGCAGAAGAGACCCAGTACTTC. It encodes CASSFPQGAEETQYF.

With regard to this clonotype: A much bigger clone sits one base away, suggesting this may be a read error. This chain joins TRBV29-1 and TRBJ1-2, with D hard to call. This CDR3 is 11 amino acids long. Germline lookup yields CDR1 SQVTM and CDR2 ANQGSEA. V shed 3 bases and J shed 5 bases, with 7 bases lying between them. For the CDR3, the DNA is TGCAGCGTTGATGAGTGGTATGGCTACACCTTC. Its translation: CSVDEWYGYTF.

This CDR3 reads CASSVHSGTGRGETQYF. CDR3 in DNA: TGTGCCAGCAGTGTCCACTCCGGGACAGGGAGGGGAGAGACCCAGTACTTC. This sequence joins TRBV27 and TRBJ2-5, with 9 bases fitting TRBD1. Unmatched junction bases numbered 14, after V lost 5 bases and J lost 4 bases. CDR1 MNHEY and CDR2 SMNVEV come from the germline V gene (reference sequence). The CDR3 has 17 residues.

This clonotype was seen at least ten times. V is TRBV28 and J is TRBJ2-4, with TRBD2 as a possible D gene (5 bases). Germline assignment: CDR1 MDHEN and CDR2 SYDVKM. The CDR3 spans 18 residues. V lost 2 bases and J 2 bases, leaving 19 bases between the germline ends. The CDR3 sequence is CASSLGTGFDISKNIQYF. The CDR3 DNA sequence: TGTGCCAGCAGTTTAGGCACGGGATTTGATATTTCCAAAAACATTCAGTACTTC. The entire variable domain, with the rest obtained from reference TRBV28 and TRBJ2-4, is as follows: DVKVTQSSRYLVKRTGEKVFLECVQDMDHENMFWYRQDPGLGLRLIYFSYDVKMKEKGDIPEGYSVSREKKERFSLILESASTNQTSMYLCASSLGTGFDISKNIQYFGAGTRLSVL.

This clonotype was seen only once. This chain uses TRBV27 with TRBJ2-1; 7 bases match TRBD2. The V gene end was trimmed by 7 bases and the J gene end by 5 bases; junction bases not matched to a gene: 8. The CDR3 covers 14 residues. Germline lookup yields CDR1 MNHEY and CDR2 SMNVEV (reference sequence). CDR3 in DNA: TGTGCCAGCACCTGGGGGGGGAGGGACAATGAGCAGTTCTTC. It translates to CASTWGGRDNEQFF.

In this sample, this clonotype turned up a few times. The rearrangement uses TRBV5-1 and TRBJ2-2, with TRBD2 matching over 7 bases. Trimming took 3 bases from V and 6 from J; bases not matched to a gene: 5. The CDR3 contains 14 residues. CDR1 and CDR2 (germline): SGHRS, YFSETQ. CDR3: CASSSGLDPGELFF. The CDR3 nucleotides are TGCGCCAGCAGCTCCGGACTAGACCCCGGGGAGCTGTTTTTT.

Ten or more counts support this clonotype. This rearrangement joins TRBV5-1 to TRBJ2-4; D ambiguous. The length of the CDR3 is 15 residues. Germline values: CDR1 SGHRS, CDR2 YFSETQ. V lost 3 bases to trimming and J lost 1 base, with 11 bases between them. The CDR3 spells CASSSGRAAKNIQYF. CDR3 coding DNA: TGCGCCAGCAGCTCGGGCCGGGCGGCCAAAAACATTCAGTACTTC.

CDR3 region: CASSSDRGSEKLFF. In nucleotides, the CDR3 is TGTGCCAGCAGCTCGGACAGGGGCAGCGAAAAACTGTTTTTT. This sequence joins TRBV7-2 and TRBJ1-4, with 9 bases matching TRBD1. The CDR3 extends over 14 amino acids. Losses at the gene ends were 4 bases for V and 8 bases for J; bases not matched to a gene: 5. The germline gives CDR1 SGHTA, CDR2 FQGNSA. Full variable domain (outside the CDR3, taken from reference TRBV7-2 and TRBJ1-4): GAGVSQSPSNKVTEKGKDVELRCDPISGHTALYWYRQSLGQGLEFLIYFQGNSAPDKSGLPSDRFSAERTGGSVSTLTIQRTQQEDSAVYLCASSSDRGSEKLFFGSGTQLSVL.